These 15 T cell receptor beta chains originate from one sample sequenced in a study of tumor T cells in aggressive B-cell lymphoma. Assay: immunoSEQ multiplex PCR; the TCRdb copy retains only in-frame clones and omits some. This sample has around 11,000 clones, with approximately 89% found just once. Sequencing input: tumor tissue. These receptors all come from an adult with diffuse large B cell lymphoma.

The V call is TRBV30, the J call TRBJ1-6, with D uncertain. The germline CDR1 and CDR2 sequences are GTSNPN and SVGIG (reference sequence). This CDR3 is 14 amino acids long. V was shortened by 3 bases and J by 6 bases, with 12 bases between the two germline ends. For the CDR3, the DNA is TGTGCCTGGAGCCCCGGAGGACTTAATTCACCCCTCCACTTT. Protein: CAWSPGGLNSPLHF.

J is TRBJ2-7 and V is TRBV5-4; D not resolved. Germline V gene sequence: CDR1 SGHNT, CDR2 YYREEE (reference sequence). Between the trimmed V and J ends, which lost 4 bases and 6 bases, there was a span of 23 bases. There are 16 residues in the CDR3. The CDR3 DNA sequence: TGTGCCAGCAGCGGGCAGGCCGCAGTGCAGGAAAGCGAGCAGTACTTC. The encoded protein is CASSGQAAVQESEQYF.

The chain recombines TRBV10-3 with TRBJ2-6; tentative D call: TRBD2 (5 bases). V was trimmed by 2 bases and J by 2 bases, leaving 7 bases between them. The germline gives CDR1 ENHRY, CDR2 SYGVKD. The CDR3 spans 15 residues. The CDR3 DNA follows: TGTGCCATCAGTGAGGGAGGAACTGGGGCCAACGTCCTGACTTTC. It encodes CAISEGGTGANVLTF.

The V and J genes are TRBV7-9 and TRBJ1-1, with TRBD1 as a possible D gene (6 bases). The ends were cut back, 2 bases at V and 0 bases at J, with 7 bases in the middle. Germline V gene data show CDR1 as SEHNR and CDR2 as FQNEAQ (reference sequence). The CDR3 is 14 amino acids. CDR3 region: CASSLQGMNTEAFF. DNA of the CDR3: TGTGCCAGCAGCTTACAGGGGATGAACACTGAAGCTTTCTTT.

There are a few counts of this clone. The V and J genes are TRBV29-1 and TRBJ1-1; no firm D call. The CDR3 is made up of 11 amino acids. The V and J ends lost 7 bases and 1 base respectively, with 7 bases between them. Per germline, CDR1 SQVTM and CDR2 ANQGSEA. The CDR3 here is CSGGENTEAFF. Here the CDR3 DNA reads TGCAGCGGGGGAGAGAACACTGAAGCTTTCTTT.

The V and J genes are TRBV2 and TRBJ1-2; 7 nucleotides align to TRBD1. Germline V lookup: CDR1 SNHLY, CDR2 FYNNEI. The CDR3 contains 14 residues. The V segment lost 7 bases and the J segment 7 bases; nucleotides outside the gene matches: 12. The CDR3 DNA reads as TGTGCCAGCACCGAAGACAGGGTTTTTTCTGGCTACACCTTC. Protein product: CASTEDRVFSGYTF.

The genes are TRBV7-2 and TRBJ1-4; 9 nucleotides match TRBD1. CDR1 is SGHTA and CDR2 is FQGNSA in the germline V gene. J lost 2 bases, V lost 5 bases, and 6 bases had no gene match. The CDR3 covers 16 residues. CDR3 loop: CASSTGTGFTNEKLFF. The CDR3 region has the DNA TGTGCCAGCAGCACCGGGACAGGGTTTACTAATGAAAAACTGTTTTTT. The variable domain in full, completed from reference TRBV7-2 and TRBJ1-4, reads GAGVSQSPSNKVTEKGKDVELRCDPISGHTALYWYRQSLGQGLEFLIYFQGNSAPDKSGLPSDRFSAERTGGSVSTLTIQRTQQEDSAVYLCASSTGTGFTNEKLFFGSGTQLSVL.

This chain joins TRBV27 and TRBJ2-5; TRBD2 matches 15 bases. CDR1 and CDR2 (germline): MNHEY, SMNVEV (reference sequence). This CDR3 is 18 amino acids long. V lost 2 bases to trimming and J lost 6 bases; unmatched junction nucleotides: 10. The CDR3 loop reads CASSLRGLAGGIEKTQYF. CDR3 DNA: TGTGCCAGCAGTTTACGGGGACTAGCGGGAGGAATAGAAAAGACCCAGTACTTC.

The chain carries TRBV23-1 and TRBJ2-5; 8 bases are a match to TRBD1. TRBV23-1 is placed among ORFs of uncertain function. CDR3 length equals 13 residues. Losses at the gene ends were 7 bases for V and 5 bases for J; bases not matched to a gene: 6. CDR3 region: CASTPDRDETQYF. CDR3 bases: TGCGCCAGCACCCCGGACAGGGATGAGACCCAGTACTTC.

The CDR3 nucleotides are TGTGCCAGCAGCCTGGGACAGGGGGTGGGTGGGGCCAACGTCCTGACTTTC. Its translation: CASSLGQGVGGANVLTF. V is TRBV5-4 and J is TRBJ2-6, with TRBD1 identical over 11 bases. The CDR3 spans 17 residues. The germline V gene has CDR1 SGHNT and CDR2 YYREEE (reference sequence). V was clipped by 4 bases and J by 3 bases; unmatched bases: 6.

The CDR3 nucleotides are TGTGCCAGCAGCCCGGGGACAGGGGTTCGAACCGGGGAGCTGTTTTTT. It is translated as CASSPGTGVRTGELFF. This chain uses TRBV11-2 with TRBJ2-2; 10 bases match TRBD1. Germline V gene lookup returns CDR1 SGHAT and CDR2 FQNNGV. The trim removed 5 bases at V and 5 bases at J, leaving 8 bases unmatched. This CDR3 contains 16 residues.

This sequence joins TRBV18 and TRBJ2-5; D gene ambiguous. With 2 bases removed from V and 5 bases from J, the gap between germline ends came to 9 bases. The germline gives CDR1 KGHSH, CDR2 LQKENI. The CDR3 consists of 13 residues. The CDR3: CASSPGAMETQYF. CDR3 DNA: TGTGCCAGCTCACCAGGAGCCATGGAGACCCAGTACTTC.

The genes are TRBV7-9 and TRBJ2-5; TRBD1 is a possible D gene (6 bases). The J call may be in error: the DNA end matches TRBJ2-7 better. CDR1 SEHNR and CDR2 FQNEAQ come from the germline V gene (reference sequence). This CDR3 region has 16 residues. CDR3 in amino acids: CASSLDPGTGHYEQYF. The CDR3 region has the DNA TGTGCCAGCAGCTTGGATCCCGGGACGGGACACTACGAGCAGTACTTC.

This rearrangement joins TRBV15 to TRBJ2-3; D may be TRBD1 (5 bases). Germline V gives CDR1 LNHNV, CDR2 YYDKDF (reference sequence). V lost 2 bases and J 1 base, leaving 7 bases between the germline ends. This CDR3 is built from 14 residues. CDR3 loop: CATSRQGRTDTQYF. CDR3 bases: TGTGCCACCAGCAGACAGGGTCGCACAGATACGCAGTATTTT.

V usage is TRBV7-2 and J usage is TRBJ1-2; TRBD1 aligns across 7 bases. The CDR3 loop spans 16 amino acids. Germline CDR1 and CDR2: SGHTA and FQGNSA. V shed 7 bases, J shed 4 bases, and the junction held 15 bases outside the gene matches. CDR3 loop: CASTSETGPLGYGYTF. The CDR3 nucleotides read TGTGCCAGCACGAGCGAGACAGGGCCCCTCGGCTATGGCTACACCTTC.